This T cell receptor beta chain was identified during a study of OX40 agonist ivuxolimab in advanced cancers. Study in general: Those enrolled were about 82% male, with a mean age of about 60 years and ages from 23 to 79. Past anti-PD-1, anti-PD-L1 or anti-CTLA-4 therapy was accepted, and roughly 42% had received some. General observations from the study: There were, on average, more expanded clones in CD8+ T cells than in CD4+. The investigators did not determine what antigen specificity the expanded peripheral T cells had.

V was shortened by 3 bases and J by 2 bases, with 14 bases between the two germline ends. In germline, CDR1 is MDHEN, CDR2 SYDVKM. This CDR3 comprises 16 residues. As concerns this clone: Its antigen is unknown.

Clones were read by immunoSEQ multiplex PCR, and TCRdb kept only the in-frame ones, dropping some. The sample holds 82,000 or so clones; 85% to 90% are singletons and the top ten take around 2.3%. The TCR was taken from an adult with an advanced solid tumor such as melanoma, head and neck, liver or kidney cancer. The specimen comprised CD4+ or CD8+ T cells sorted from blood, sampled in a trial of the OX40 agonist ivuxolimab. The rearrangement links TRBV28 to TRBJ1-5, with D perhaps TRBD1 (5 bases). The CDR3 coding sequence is TGTGCCAGCAGTTTTGATCAGGGAGGAGGCAATCAGCCCCAGCATTTT. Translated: CASSFDQGGGNQPQHF.